The 9 T cell receptor beta chains reported below all come from one sample, sequenced in a study of T cells in Graves' hyperthyroidism and ophthalmopathy. RNA transcripts yielded amplified TCR beta CDR3 regions. The HTBI primer set served for first-round RT-PCR of the TCR CDR3. Via MiXCR, TCRdb re-called the multiplex PCR reads, giving one row per CDR3 protein. The table lists about 420,000 distinct CDR3 sequences, 15% to 19% of them singletons, with around 7% in the top ten. The material sequenced was blood. All receptors derive from a woman younger than 35 with Graves' hyperthyroidism.

This clonotype was found many times. The chain couples TRBV27 to TRBJ1-2; 10 bases map to TRBD1. The germline CDR1 and CDR2 sequences are MNHEY and SMNVEV (reference sequence). After removal of 4 bases from V and 4 bases from J, the junction contained 6 bases not matched to a gene. This CDR3 has 15 amino acids. CDR3: CASSSPGQGFYGYTF. DNA for the CDR3: TGTGCCAGCAGTTCTCCGGGACAGGGGTTCTATGGCTACACCTTC.

This clonotype was counted once. The chain has TRBV6-2 or TRBV6-3 and TRBJ2-3; TRBD2 aligns across 9 bases. V shed 6 bases and J 0 bases; nucleotides not matched to a gene: 4. The CDR3 runs 15 residues. CDR1 and CDR2 (germline): MNHEY, SVGEGT. Written as DNA, the CDR3 is TGTGCCAGCAGGTCCAGCGGGGGGAGCACAGATACGCAGTATTTT. This codes for CASRSSGGSTDTQYF.

This clonotype was found a few times. This sequence joins TRBV7-9 and TRBJ2-1, with TRBD2 identical over 12 bases. V gave up 11 bases and J gave up 2 bases; unmatched junction bases: 7. The germline CDR1 and CDR2 sequences are SEHNR and FQNEAQ (reference sequence). This CDR3 comprises 15 residues. CDR3 sequence (DNA): TGTGCCGGAATACTAGCGGGGGGCCCCTACAATGAGCAGTTCTTC. This gives the protein CAGILAGGPYNEQFF.

This chain links TRBV7-9 with TRBJ1-6; D may be TRBD1 (5 bases). Germline assignment: CDR1 SEHNR and CDR2 FQNEAQ (reference sequence). Trimming took 5 bases from V and 1 from J, leaving 9 bases between them. The CDR3 covers 15 residues. CDR3 region: CASSPQDSYNSPLHF. CDR3 in DNA: TGTGCCAGCAGCCCACAGGATTCCTATAATTCACCCCTCCACTTT. Filled out from reference TRBV7-9 and TRBJ1-6, the complete variable domain reads DTGVSQNPRHKITKRGQNVTFRCDPISEHNRLYWYRQTLGQGPEFLTYFQNEAQLEKSRLLSDRFSAERPKGSFSTLEIQRTEQGDSAMYLCASSPQDSYNSPLHFGNGTRLTVT.

This clonotype appeared a few times. This chain links TRBV19 with TRBJ2-7, with 7 bases fitting TRBD1. There are 12 residues in the CDR3. V gave up 9 bases and J gave up 6 bases; unmatched junction bases: 8. Germline assignment: CDR1 LNHDA and CDR2 SQIVND (reference sequence). This chain's CDR3 is CASRQGWGEQYF. For the CDR3, the DNA is TGTGCCAGCAGACAGGGATGGGGCGAGCAGTACTTC.

This clonotype was found many times. In nucleotides, the CDR3 is TGTGCCAGCAGTTCAACAGGGATCTATAATTCACCCCTCCACTTT. It codes for CASSSTGIYNSPLHF. This chain joins TRBV12-3 or TRBV12-4 and TRBJ1-6; a weak D match, TRBD1 (6 bases). V lost 4 bases, J lost 3 bases, and 10 bases lay in between. The CDR3 is 15 amino acids.

In this sample, this clonotype turned up many times. This chain uses TRBV6-6 with TRBJ1-1, with a possible D match to TRBD1 (5 bases). The CDR3 covers 17 residues. The V end lost 3 bases, the J end lost 4 bases, and 21 bases lay between the germline ends. CDR1 and CDR2 (germline): MNHNY, SVGAGI (reference sequence). This CDR3 is CASSYEGTDESSTEAFF. The CDR3 nucleotides read TGTGCCAGCAGTTATGAGGGGACTGATGAATCCAGCACTGAAGCTTTCTTT.

Only a few counts were recorded for this clonotype. This chain uses TRBV5-1 with TRBJ2-3, with D possibly matching TRBD1 (8 bases). The CDR3 covers 16 residues. CDR1 and CDR2 (germline): SGHRS, YFSETQ. V shed 4 bases and J shed 3 bases, with 18 bases lying between them. The CDR3 nucleotides read TGCGCCAGCAGCCCCTTTACAGGGGGGGGAACAGATACGCAGTATTTT. Translation: CASSPFTGGGTDTQYF.

This clonotype was picked up many times. The chain is built from TRBV11-3 and TRBJ2-2, with a tentative D call TRBD2 (6 bases). CDR1 is SGHNT, CDR2 YENEEA, per germline. The ends were cut back, 6 bases at V and 5 bases at J, with 16 bases in the middle. CDR3 length: 15 residues. The CDR3 protein is CASRSGEMRTGELFF. The CDR3 DNA is TGTGCCAGCAGATCGGGGGAGATGAGGACCGGGGAGCTGTTTTTT.